These T cell receptor beta chains were read from a single sample in a study of T cell responses to AZD1222 COVID-19 vaccine. Sequenced by immunoSEQ multiplex PCR; TCRdb stores in-frame clones only, minus some. The sample has around 85,000 clones; approximately 86% are singletons. The source was peripheral blood, collected on day 0 of AZD1222 vaccination. Receptor source: an adult in good health. Both conserved end residues are part of each CDR3. The order of the fields is J gene, CDR3 length, D gene, clone size, V gene, CDR3 protein, CDR3 DNA. A D gene is named only where the DNA matches it firmly. Only some rows state a clone size, as once, few, many or a class for expanded clones.

>TRBJ2-7|12|NA|once|TRBV12-5
CAVTGQTYEQYF
TGTGCTGTAACAGGACAGACCTACGAGCAGTACTTC
>TRBJ1-2|16|NA|NA|TRBV30
CAWSVRGAATNYGYTF
TGTGCCTGGAGTGTAAGAGGGGCCGCGACTAACTATGGCTACACCTTC
>TRBJ1-4|15|NA|NA|TRBV2
CASSSVGQGYEKLFF
TGTGCCAGCAGTTCAGTAGGGCAGGGTTATGAAAAACTGTTTTTT
>TRBJ1-5|16|TRBD1|NA|TRBV5-4
CASSFGGQGTNQPQHF
TGTGCCAGCAGCTTCGGGGGACAGGGGACCAATCAGCCCCAGCATTTT
>TRBJ1-5|16|NA|many|TRBV7-3
CASSLKVGRQIQPQHF
TGTGCCAGCAGCTTAAAGGTCGGACGGCAGATTCAGCCCCAGCATTTT
>TRBJ1-2|13|NA|few|TRBV12-3/TRBV12-4
CASSLNTIYGYTF
TGTGCCAGCAGTTTAAACACAATCTATGGCTACACCTTC
>TRBJ1-2|17|NA|NA|TRBV6-1
CASSEGSKGQAVHGYTF
TGTGCCAGCAGTGAAGGTAGTAAGGGACAAGCCGTCCATGGCTACACCTTC
>TRBJ2-5|14|NA|NA|TRBV6-5
CASSRPMSQETQYF
TGTGCCAGCAGCCGACCGATGTCTCAAGAGACCCAGTACTTC
>TRBJ2-7|12|NA|once|TRBV30
CACKRASYEQYF
TGTGCCTGTAAACGGGCCTCCTACGAGCAGTACTTC
>TRBJ2-7|14|TRBD1|NA|TRBV4-1
CASSRGTGDLEQYF
TGCGCCAGCAGCCGTGGGACAGGGGATCTCGAGCAGTACTTC
>TRBJ1-4|16|NA|NA|TRBV4-1
CASSQISTYTNEKLFF
TGCGCCAGCAGCCAAATATCGACCTACACTAATGAAAAACTGTTTTTT
>TRBJ1-2|14|NA|NA|TRBV6-5
CASTPGQRNYGYTF
TGTGCCAGCACCCCGGGACAAAGGAACTATGGCTACACCTTC
>TRBJ2-2|20|TRBD2|NA|TRBV11-3
CASSLDRWGLASKNTGELFF
TGTGCCAGCAGCTTAGATCGATGGGGACTAGCGTCGAAAAACACCGGGGAGCTGTTTTTT
>TRBJ2-7|12|NA|NA|TRBV5-5
CASSLVVEEQYF
TGTGCCAGCAGCTTGGTGGTGGAGGAGCAGTACTTC
>TRBJ2-3|17|TRBD2|NA|TRBV7-6
CASSLLASGGAADTQYF
TGTGCCAGCAGCTTATTGGCTAGCGGGGGGGCGGCGGATACGCAGTATTTT
>TRBJ2-7|15|NA|NA|TRBV11-2
CASSLEARGEYEQYF
TGTGCCAGCAGCTTAGAGGCTAGGGGGGAGTACGAGCAGTACTTC
>TRBJ1-5|14|TRBD1|NA|TRBV5-4
CASSLAGGGQPQHF
TGTGCCAGCAGCTTGGCAGGGGGCGGTCAGCCCCAGCATTTT
>TRBJ2-7|13|NA|NA|TRBV3-1/TRBV3-2
CASSQMIGYEQYF
TGTGCCAGCAGCCAAATGATAGGGTACGAGCAGTACTTC
>TRBJ2-6|15|NA|once|TRBV5-1
CASSLDLAGANVLTF
TGCGCCAGCAGCTTGGACCTCGCTGGGGCCAACGTCCTGACTTTC
>TRBJ2-2|16|TRBD2|NA|TRBV11-2
CASSSGLAGVSGELFF
TGTGCCAGCAGCTCTGGACTAGCGGGAGTTTCCGGGGAGCTGTTTTTT
>TRBJ2-4|18|TRBD1|NA|TRBV27
CASARPPPGQGWETIQYF
TGTGCCAGCGCCAGACCACCCCCGGGACAGGGGTGGGAAACCATTCAGTACTTC
>TRBJ2-5|18|TRBD2|few|TRBV9
CASSVWGASGSLIETQYF
TGTGCCAGCAGCGTTTGGGGGGCTAGCGGGAGCCTAATTGAGACCCAGTACTTC
>TRBJ2-1|18|TRBD2|NA|TRBV7-9
CASSRADLAGGPLDEQFF
TGTGCCAGCAGCCGCGCGGATTTAGCGGGAGGGCCGTTGGATGAGCAGTTCTTC
>TRBJ1-3|12|NA|few|TRBV30
CAWTVSGNTIYF
TGTGCCTGGACAGTCTCTGGAAACACCATATATTTT
>TRBJ1-5|15|NA|NA|TRBV15
CATSRGWDYNQPQHF
TGTGCCACCAGCAGAGGCTGGGACTACAATCAGCCCCAGCATTTT
>TRBJ2-1|12|NA|once|TRBV3-1/TRBV3-2
CASSPDYNEQFF
TGTGCCAGCAGCCCGGACTACAATGAGCAGTTCTTC
>TRBJ1-6|15|NA|NA|TRBV7-6
CASSFDRGGNSPLHF
TGTGCCAGCAGCTTCGATCGGGGGGGGAACTCACCCCTCCACTTT
>TRBJ1-1|14|NA|few|TRBV19
CASSMAVLDTEAFF
TGTGCCAGTAGTATGGCCGTTCTGGACACTGAAGCTTTCTTT
>TRBJ1-2|13|TRBD1|NA|TRBV11-2
CASSRQGVDGYTF
TGTGCCAGCAGCCGACAGGGGGTGGATGGCTACACCTTC
>TRBJ2-5|14|NA|NA|TRBV6-5
CASSYSSGQETQYF
TGTGCCAGCAGTTACTCATCAGGCCAAGAGACCCAGTACTTC
>TRBJ1-4|14|NA|NA|TRBV29-1
CSVLGLGREEKLFF
TGCAGCGTCCTGGGCCTGGGTAGGGAAGAAAAACTGTTTTTT
>TRBJ1-1|17|NA|NA|TRBV7-8
CASSYVLGGPAFTEAFF
TGTGCCAGCAGCTACGTATTGGGGGGGCCGGCGTTCACTGAAGCTTTCTTT
>TRBJ2-2|15|NA|NA|TRBV24-1
CATSRRERSTGELFF
TGTGCCACCAGTAGGAGGGAACGGAGCACCGGGGAGCTGTTTTTT
>TRBJ1-6|14|TRBD1|few|TRBV27
CASSFPGGNSPLHF
TGTGCCAGCAGTTTCCCAGGGGGCAATTCACCCCTCCACTTT
>TRBJ2-7|15|TRBD1|NA|TRBV9
CASSAYGTGAWEQYF
TGTGCCAGCAGCGCATACGGGACAGGGGCGTGGGAGCAGTACTTC
>TRBJ1-2|13|NA|NA|TRBV5-5
CASSLGQGGGYTF
TGTGCCAGCAGCTTGGGCCAGGGTGGCGGCTACACCTTC
>TRBJ1-4|16|NA|NA|TRBV4-1
CASSHGQSGAYEKLFF
TGCGCCAGCAGCCACGGACAGTCGGGGGCGTATGAAAAACTGTTTTTT
>TRBJ2-7|13|TRBD1|NA|TRBV5-5
CASSSDRVDEQYF
TGTGCCAGCAGCTCGGACAGGGTGGACGAGCAGTACTTC
>TRBJ1-1|14|NA|NA|TRBV27
CASSFGGVNTEAFF
TGTGCCAGCAGTTTTGGAGGGGTGAACACTGAAGCTTTCTTT
>TRBJ2-5|13|NA|NA|TRBV18
CASSRGTEETQYF
TGTGCCAGCTCACGCGGGACGGAGGAGACCCAGTACTTC